These 23 T cell receptor beta chains were sequenced from one sample in a study of shared clonotypes between healthy human individuals (dated by TCRdb to the early 2020s). The library was built by means of the immunoSEQ multiplex PCR assay. In its TCRdb copy, this immuneACCESS table keeps in-frame sequences only and misses some clones. Where compared with another copy, unresolved V genes explain less than half of these, and the others have no known cause. A total of a few million clones appear in this sample, roughly 93% of them only once. The top ten clonotypes cover 0.39% of the sample. Sequencing used naive CD4+ T cells from PBMCs. The cell subset or site label corresponds to: CD45RA+ positively selected. The source of these receptors is a man aged 18 to 30 in good health. Some clones in this sample may be carry-over from other donors' samples.

The chain employs TRBV4-1 and TRBJ2-5; no clear D. Trimming cost V 2 bases and J 5 bases, with 6 bases left between them. Germline CDR1 is MGHRA and CDR2 is YSYEKL. This CDR3 comprises 12 residues. CDR3 DNA: TGCGCCAGCAGCCAACTGACGGAGACCCAGTACTTC. This sequence encodes CASSQLTETQYF.

Concerning this clone: The same CDR3 also results from other DNA sequences found in this sample. V gene TRBV28 combines with J gene TRBJ2-3, with 10 bases that match TRBD2. The CDR3 is 14 residues long. Germline CDR1 is MDHEN and CDR2 is SYDVKM. J was trimmed by 0 bases and V by 8 bases; bases with no gene match: 2. CDR3 loop: CASRTSGSTDTQYF. The CDR3 region has the DNA TGTGCCAGCCGGACTAGCGGTAGCACAGATACGCAGTATTTT.

This clone was detected only once. The chain joins TRBV28 to TRBJ1-4; no clear D. Germline loops: CDR1 MDHEN, CDR2 SYDVKM. The V end was cut by 6 bases, the J end by 8 bases, with 16 bases between. The CDR3 has 14 amino acids. CDR3: CASSQPGTTEKLFF. The CDR3 region has the DNA TGTGCCAGCAGCCAACCGGGAACTACCGAAAAACTGTTTTTT.

This chain joins TRBV7-9 and TRBJ2-7, with no clear D. Between the trimmed V and J ends, which lost 2 bases and 6 bases, there was a span of 8 bases. In germline, CDR1 is SEHNR, CDR2 FQNEAQ (reference sequence). CDR3 length: 12 residues. Here the CDR3 DNA reads TGTGCCAGCAGCTTAAGTCCGGGCGAGCAGTACTTC. This sequence encodes CASSLSPGEQYF.

The chain employs TRBV7-2 and TRBJ2-7, with 10 bases fitting TRBD2. This CDR3 has 15 residues. Germline-derived CDR1 and CDR2 are SGHTA and FQGNSA. The J segment lost 2 bases and the V segment lost 5 bases, leaving 6 bases of the junction unmatched. The CDR3 spells CASSALAGIAYEQYF. The CDR3 nucleotides are TGTGCCAGCAGCGCACTAGCGGGAATCGCCTACGAGCAGTACTTC.

The chain uses TRBV9 and TRBJ2-7, with D unresolved. V was cut by 0 bases and J by 5 bases, with 15 bases left in between. The CDR3 is 15 amino acids. Germline V lookup: CDR1 SGDLS, CDR2 YYNGEE. The CDR3 spells CASSVGSLLTDEQYF. CDR3 in DNA: TGTGCCAGCAGCGTAGGAAGTCTGTTGACCGACGAGCAGTACTTC.

This clone was counted a few times. Different DNA sequences within this sample yield the same CDR3. V gene TRBV30 combines with J gene TRBJ1-1; the D is unclear. This CDR3 is built from 13 residues. CDR1 and CDR2 (germline): GTSNPN, SVGIG (reference sequence). Trimming pared 1 base from V and 0 bases from J, leaving 6 bases between. The chain's CDR3 is CAWSEELNTEAFF. The DNA for the CDR3 is TGTGCCTGGAGTGAAGAACTGAACACTGAAGCTTTCTTT.

The chain recombines TRBV9 with TRBJ2-3; 9 bases match TRBD1. V gave up 3 bases and J gave up 0 bases; unmatched junction bases: 2. Germline CDR1 is SGDLS and CDR2 is YYNGEE. The CDR3 is 15 amino acids. As DNA, the CDR3 is TGTGCCAGCAGCGGGACAGGGGTAAGCACAGATACGCAGTATTTT. Translated: CASSGTGVSTDTQYF. Supplemented by reference TRBV9 and TRBJ2-3, the full variable domain reads DSGVTQTPKHLITATGQRVTLRCSPRSGDLSVYWYQQSLDQGLQFLIQYYNGEERAKGNILERFSAQQFPDLHSELNLSSLELGDSALYFCASSGTGVSTDTQYFGPGTRLTVL.

V is TRBV28 and J is TRBJ2-4; TRBD1 matches at 7 bases. This CDR3 has 13 residues. Germline lookup yields CDR1 MDHEN and CDR2 SYDVKM. V dropped 6 bases and J dropped 7; count of bases not matched to a gene: 6. The CDR3 region is CASSGTVVNIQYF. In nucleotides, the CDR3 is TGTGCCAGCAGCGGGACAGTGGTCAACATTCAGTACTTC.

The V call is TRBV7-9, the J call TRBJ2-4; D ambiguous. Trimming shortened V by 3 bases and J by 0 bases, and 12 bases separated the two germline ends. Germline CDR1 reads SEHNR; CDR2 reads FQNEAQ (reference sequence). The CDR3 extends over 16 amino acids. Written as DNA, the CDR3 is TGTGCCAGCAGCTTTGGCCCGAACATAGCCAAAAACATTCAGTACTTC. This gives the protein CASSFGPNIAKNIQYF.

This clone has just one count. CDR3 coding DNA: TGTGCCAGTAGTACCAGGACTCTGAAGGCAGGAAAGGGAGGCTACACCTTC. It specifies CASSTRTLKAGKGGYTF. The chain employs TRBV19 and TRBJ1-2; D is unresolved. Trimming pared 4 bases from V and 8 bases from J, leaving 26 bases between. This CDR3 region has 17 residues. Germline V gene sequence: CDR1 LNHDA, CDR2 SQIVND (reference sequence).

The J gene is TRBJ2-1, the V gene TRBV7-8; 7 bases map to TRBD2. The CDR3 is 15 residues long. J gave up 8 bases and V 0 bases, and 7 bases lay outside the gene matches. Per the germline V gene, CDR1 is SGHVS and CDR2 is FQNEAQ. The DNA for the CDR3 is TGTGCCAGCAGCTTAGCCTTGGCGGGAGAGTATGAGCAGTTCTTC. Translated, it gives CASSLALAGEYEQFF.

The chain is built from TRBV28 and TRBJ1-1; D may be TRBD1 (5 bases). The germline gives CDR1 MDHEN, CDR2 SYDVKM. Trimming shortened V by 7 bases and J by 8 bases, and 20 bases separated the two germline ends. The CDR3 loop spans 14 amino acids. The CDR3, as DNA: TGTGCCAGCATATCTCCAACAGGTCCTGGAGAAGCTTTCTTT. Its protein is CASISPTGPGEAFF. The whole variable domain, filled in from reference TRBV28 and TRBJ1-1, reads DVKVTQSSRYLVKRTGEKVFLECVQDMDHENMFWYRQDPGLGLRLIYFSYDVKMKEKGDIPEGYSVSREKKERFSLILESASTNQTSMYLCASISPTGPGEAFFGQGTRLTVV.

The gene calls are TRBV5-1 and TRBJ2-5; maybe TRBD2 (6 bases). The CDR3 is made up of 19 amino acids. V lost 0 bases, J lost 3 bases, and 24 bases lay in between. Germline assignment: CDR1 SGHRS and CDR2 YFSETQ. The CDR3 is CASSLAYLAEGGEKETQYF. The CDR3 region has the DNA TGCGCCAGCAGCTTGGCCTACCTAGCTGAGGGAGGAGAAAAAGAGACCCAGTACTTC.

The chain couples TRBV5-1 to TRBJ1-2, with 7 bases fitting TRBD1. Germline loops: CDR1 SGHRS, CDR2 YFSETQ. With 4 bases clipped from V and 2 bases from J, the junction kept 5 bases outside the gene matches. The CDR3 is 14 residues long. The CDR3 here is CASSQGDPNYGYTF. CDR3 bases: TGCGCCAGCAGCCAGGGGGACCCCAACTATGGCTACACCTTC. The variable domain in full, completed from reference TRBV5-1 and TRBJ1-2, reads KAGVTQTPRYLIKTRGQQVTLSCSPISGHRSVSWYQQTPGQGLQFLFEYFSETQRNKGNFPGRFSGRQFSNSRSEMNVSTLELGDSALYLCASSQGDPNYGYTFGSGTRLTVV.

The rearrangement uses TRBV21-1 and TRBJ2-7. TRBV21-1 corresponds to a pseudogene. This CDR3 contains 12 residues. The CDR3 DNA is TGTGCCAGCCTCCCGCTCCGCTACGAGCAGTACTTC. It encodes CASLPLRYEQYF.

V usage is TRBV4-2 and J usage is TRBJ2-7; TRBD2 matches 7 bases. CDR1 and CDR2 (germline): LGHNA, YNFKEQ. Trimming took 5 bases from V and 3 from J; bases not matched to a gene: 10. The CDR3 loop spans 15 amino acids. In DNA form, the CDR3 reads TGTGCCAGCAGCATGACGGTTGGGGAGGGCTACGAGCAGTACTTC. This translates into CASSMTVGEGYEQYF.

The genes are TRBV9 and TRBJ2-2; D remains ambiguous. CDR1 is SGDLS and CDR2 is YYNGEE in the germline V gene. This CDR3 has 14 residues. Trimming removed 3 bases at V and 4 bases at J, with 10 bases between. The DNA of the CDR3 is TGTGCCAGCAGCGCGTCCCCCTCCACCGGGGAGCTGTTTTTT. Translating gives CASSASPSTGELFF.

V and J are TRBV2 and TRBJ1-1; 7 nucleotides match TRBD1. The V segment lost 6 bases and the J segment 1 base; nucleotides outside the gene matches: 2. The germline gives CDR1 SNHLY, CDR2 FYNNEI. The CDR3 totals 13 residues. As DNA, the CDR3 is TGTGCCAGCAGAACAGGGGCGAACACTGAAGCTTTCTTT. Translation: CASRTGANTEAFF.

This clone came up once. The chain links TRBV2 to TRBJ2-7; the D gene could be TRBD1 or TRBD2 (5 bases each). Germline lookup yields CDR1 SNHLY and CDR2 FYNNEI. The CDR3 length is 13 residues. Deletions cut 7 bases from V and 4 bases from J, with 14 bases between. The CDR3 bases are TGTGCCAGCACACGGGACGGACCTTACGAGCAGTACTTC. Its protein product is CASTRDGPYEQYF.

The chain uses TRBV18 and TRBJ2-3; D tentatively fits TRBD1 or TRBD2 (5 bases each). Germline V lookup: CDR1 KGHSH, CDR2 LQKENI. The CDR3 consists of 14 residues. V lost 5 bases and J lost 3, with 12 bases in between. The DNA of the CDR3 is TGTGCCAGCTCAAGGGGAGATGGTACAGATACGCAGTATTTT. Translation: CASSRGDGTDTQYF.

J is TRBJ2-7 and V is TRBV10-3; TRBD1 aligns across 10 bases. Germline trimming cut 2 bases from V and 2 bases from J; bases unmatched to any gene: 6. The CDR3 runs to 16 residues. Germline CDR1 is ENHRY and CDR2 is SYGVKD. The CDR3 DNA sequence: TGTGCCATCAGTGAGGCACCGGGACAGGGGACCTACGAGCAGTACTTC. Its protein is CAISEAPGQGTYEQYF.

The J gene is TRBJ2-4, the V gene TRBV2; possible D gene TRBD2, 5 bases. CDR1 and CDR2 from the germline V gene are SNHLY and FYNNEI. V was cut by 4 bases and J by 1 base, with 14 bases left in between. This CDR3 region has 16 residues. CDR3 in amino acids: CASSGLRTGAKNIQYF. In nucleotides, the CDR3 is TGTGCCAGCAGTGGCCTCCGGACGGGGGCCAAAAACATTCAGTACTTC.